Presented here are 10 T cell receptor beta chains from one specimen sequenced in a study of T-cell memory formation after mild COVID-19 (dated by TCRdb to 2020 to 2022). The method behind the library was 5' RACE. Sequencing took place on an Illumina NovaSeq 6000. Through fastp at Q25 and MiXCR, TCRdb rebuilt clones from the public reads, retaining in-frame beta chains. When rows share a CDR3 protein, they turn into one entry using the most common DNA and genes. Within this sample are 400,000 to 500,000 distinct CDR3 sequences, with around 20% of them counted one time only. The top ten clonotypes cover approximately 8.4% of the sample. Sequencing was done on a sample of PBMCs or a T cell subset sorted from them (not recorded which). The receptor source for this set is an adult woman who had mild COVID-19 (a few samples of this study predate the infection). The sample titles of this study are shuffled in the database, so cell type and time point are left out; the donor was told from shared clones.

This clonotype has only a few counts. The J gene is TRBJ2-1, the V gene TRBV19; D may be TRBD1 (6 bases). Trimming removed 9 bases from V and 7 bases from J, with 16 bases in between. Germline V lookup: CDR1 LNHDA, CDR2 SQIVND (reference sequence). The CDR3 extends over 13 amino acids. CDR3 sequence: CASGKDSENEQFF. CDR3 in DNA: TGTGCCAGCGGTAAGGACAGCGAAAATGAGCAGTTCTTC.

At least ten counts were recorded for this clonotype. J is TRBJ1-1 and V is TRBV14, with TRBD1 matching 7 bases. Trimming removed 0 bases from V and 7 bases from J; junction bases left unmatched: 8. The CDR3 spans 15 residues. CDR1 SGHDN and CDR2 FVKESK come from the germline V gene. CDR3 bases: TGTGCCAGCAGCCAAGAAATCCACAGGGGAGGTGAAGCTTTCTTT. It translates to CASSQEIHRGGEAFF.

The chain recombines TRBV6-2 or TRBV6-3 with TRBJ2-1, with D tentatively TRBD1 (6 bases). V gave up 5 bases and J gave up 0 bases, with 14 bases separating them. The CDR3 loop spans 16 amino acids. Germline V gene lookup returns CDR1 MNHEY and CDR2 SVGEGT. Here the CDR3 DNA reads TGTGCCAGCAGTCTACACAGGGTCCGCTCCTACAATGAGCAGTTCTTC. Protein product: CASSLHRVRSYNEQFF.

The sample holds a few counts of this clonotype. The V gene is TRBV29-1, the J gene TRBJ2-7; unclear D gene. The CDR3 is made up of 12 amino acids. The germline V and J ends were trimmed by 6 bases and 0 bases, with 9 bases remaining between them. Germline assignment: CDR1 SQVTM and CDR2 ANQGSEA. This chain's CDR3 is CSVLLGSYEQYF. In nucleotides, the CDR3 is TGCAGCGTCCTACTGGGCTCCTACGAGCAGTACTTC.

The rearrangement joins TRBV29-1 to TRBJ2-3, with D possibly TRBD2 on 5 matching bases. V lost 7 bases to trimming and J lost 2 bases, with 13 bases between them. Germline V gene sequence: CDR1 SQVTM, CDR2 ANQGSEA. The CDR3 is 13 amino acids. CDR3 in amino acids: CSAPGRHTDTQYF. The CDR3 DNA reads TGCAGCGCCCCGGGAAGGCACACAGATACGCAGTATTTT.

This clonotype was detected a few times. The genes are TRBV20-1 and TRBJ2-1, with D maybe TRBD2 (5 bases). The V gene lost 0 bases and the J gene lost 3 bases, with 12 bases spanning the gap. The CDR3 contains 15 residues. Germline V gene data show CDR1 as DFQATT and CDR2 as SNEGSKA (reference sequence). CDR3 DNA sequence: TGCAGTGCTAGAGAGGGAGTGGGGTTCTACAATGAGCAGTTCTTC. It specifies CSAREGVGFYNEQFF.

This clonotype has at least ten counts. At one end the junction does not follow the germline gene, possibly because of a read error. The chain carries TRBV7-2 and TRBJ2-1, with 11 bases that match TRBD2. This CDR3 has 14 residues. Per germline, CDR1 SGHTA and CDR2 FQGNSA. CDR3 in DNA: TGTGCCAGCAGTTTAGCGGGAGGGAGGAATGAGCAGTTCTTC. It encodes CASSLAGGRNEQFF. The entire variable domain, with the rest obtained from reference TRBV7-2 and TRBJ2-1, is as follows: GAGVSQSPSNKVTEKGKDVELRCDPISGHTALYWYRQSLGQGLEFLIYFQGNSAPDKSGLPSDRFSAERTGGSVSTLTIQRTQQEDSAVYLCASSLAGGRNEQFFGPGTRLTVL.

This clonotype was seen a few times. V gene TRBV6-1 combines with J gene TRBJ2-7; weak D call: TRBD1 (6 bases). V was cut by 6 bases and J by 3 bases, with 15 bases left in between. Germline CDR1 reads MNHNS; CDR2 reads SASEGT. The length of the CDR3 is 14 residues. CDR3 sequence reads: CASRPTTGSYEQYF. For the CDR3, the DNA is TGTGCCAGCAGGCCGACGACAGGAAGCTACGAGCAGTACTTC.

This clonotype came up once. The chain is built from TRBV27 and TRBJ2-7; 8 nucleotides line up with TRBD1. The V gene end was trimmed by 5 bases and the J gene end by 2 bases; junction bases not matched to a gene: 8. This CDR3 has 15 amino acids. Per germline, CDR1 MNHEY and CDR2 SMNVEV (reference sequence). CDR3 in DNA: TGTGCCAGCAGTCCTGGGACAGGCAGAACCTACGAGCAGTACTTC. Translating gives CASSPGTGRTYEQYF.

The CDR3 region has the DNA TGTGCCAGCAGCTTAGGGGACCTTACGGAAGATTATGGCTACACCTTC. Its translation is CASSLGDLTEDYGYTF. The chain joins TRBV7-8 to TRBJ1-2, with D possibly matching TRBD1 (5 bases). The CDR3 has 16 residues. CDR1 is SGHVS and CDR2 is FQNEAQ in the germline V gene. The V gene lost 1 base and the J gene lost 5 bases, with 17 bases spanning the gap.